A single sample is the source of the 27 T cell receptor beta chains below, sequenced in a study of T cells in localized non-small cell lung cancer. Only in-frame clones appear in the TCRdb table, and some are missing; sequencing was by immunoSEQ multiplex PCR. The top ten clones hold less than 3.5% of a sample with roughly 38,000 clones, approximately 89% of them seen once. Sequenced material: peripheral blood, taken before any cancer treatment. These receptors all stem from a woman between 35 and 75 years old with stage I lung adenocarcinoma.

The rearrangement joins TRBV9 to TRBJ2-3; 10 bases line up with TRBD2. V lost 4 bases to trimming and J lost 3 bases; unmatched junction nucleotides: 2. CDR3 size: 14 residues. Germline CDR1 is SGDLS and CDR2 is YYNGEE. In DNA form, the CDR3 reads TGTGCCAGCAGCACTAGCGGGATGACAGATACGCAGTATTTT. Its translation is CASSTSGMTDTQYF.

The chain combines TRBV30 with TRBJ2-2, with D possibly called TRBD1 or TRBD2 (5 bases each). The germline gives CDR1 GTSNPN, CDR2 SVGIG (reference sequence). This CDR3 spans 14 amino acids. Trimming left V 8 bases short and J 2 bases short, with 15 bases between. CDR3 DNA sequence: TGTGCCGGGGCTAGCCCGCGAAACACCGGGGAGCTGTTTTTT. Translation gives CAGASPRNTGELFF. Full variable domain (rest looked up from reference TRBV30 and TRBJ2-2): SQTIHQWPATLVQPVGSPLSLECTVEGTSNPNLYWYRQAAGRGLQLLFYSVGIGQISSEVPQNLSASRPQDRQFILSSKKLLLSDSGFYLCAGASPRNTGELFFGEGSRLTVL.

This clone was seen a single time. The V gene is TRBV28, the J gene TRBJ1-3, with 9 bases aligning to TRBD1. Trimming cost V 7 bases and J 4 bases; bases outside gene matches: 8. The germline gives CDR1 MDHEN, CDR2 SYDVKM. The CDR3 runs 15 residues. This CDR3 reads CASTQQGAGGNTIYF. Here the CDR3 DNA reads TGTGCCAGCACCCAACAGGGGGCTGGAGGAAACACCATATATTTT.

V is TRBV2 and J is TRBJ1-1; D gene ambiguous. Germline CDR1 is SNHLY and CDR2 is FYNNEI. This CDR3 spans 12 amino acids. V was trimmed by 4 bases and J by 10 bases, leaving 13 bases between them. In DNA form, the CDR3 reads TGTGCCAGCAGTGGCCCCGGTAGGGTAGCTTTCTTT. Protein sequence: CASSGPGRVAFF.

The rearrangement links TRBV2 to TRBJ2-5; no clear D. With the DNA end fitting TRBJ2-7 better, the J assignment may be wrong. Germline values: CDR1 SNHLY, CDR2 FYNNEI. This CDR3 region has 17 residues. CDR3 in DNA: TGTGCCAGCACCCCCTATACCCAGGAGCGTAACCCCTACGAGCAGTACTTC. This translates into CASTPYTQERNPYEQYF.

The gene calls are TRBV6-5 and TRBJ2-1; the D is unclear. Germline lookup yields CDR1 MNHEY and CDR2 SVGAGI. The CDR3 runs 16 residues. V gave up 0 bases and J gave up 7 bases, with 16 bases separating them. The CDR3 nucleotides are TGTGCCAGCAGTTACTCATTCCCAGGAGAAGGGAATGAGCAGTTCTTC. Residues: CASSYSFPGEGNEQFF.

The V call is TRBV5-5, the J call TRBJ2-5, with 8 bases lining up with TRBD1. The CDR3 totals 15 residues. Germline assignment: CDR1 SGHKS and CDR2 YYEKEE (reference sequence). V lost 4 bases, J lost 2 bases, and 7 bases stayed unmatched. The CDR3 coding sequence is TGTGCCAGCAGCGACACCAGGGGGCTACAAGAGACCCAGTACTTC. It translates to CASSDTRGLQETQYF.

CDR3 sequence: CASSLGPGTGGETQYF. The CDR3 DNA sequence: TGTGCCAGCAGCTTAGGACCCGGGACAGGGGGAGAGACCCAGTACTTC. This sequence joins TRBV7-2 and TRBJ2-5, with 11 bases that match TRBD1. Germline CDR1 and CDR2: SGHTA and FQGNSA. Germline trimming cut 1 base from V and 4 bases from J; bases unmatched to any gene: 5. The CDR3 runs 16 residues.

The V call is TRBV7-9, the J call TRBJ1-4; D is unclear. The CDR3 is 15 amino acids. Trimming removed 5 bases at V and 10 bases at J, with 20 bases between. Germline V lookup: CDR1 SEHNR, CDR2 FQNEAQ (reference sequence). This CDR3 reads CASSPSTSEGAKLFF. CDR3 nucleotide sequence: TGTGCCAGCAGCCCGTCGACAAGTGAGGGCGCAAAACTGTTTTTT.

This chain joins TRBV7-2 and TRBJ2-3; possible D gene TRBD1, 5 bases. The CDR3 spans 15 residues. V gave up 4 bases and J gave up 3 bases, with 14 bases separating them. Germline V gene lookup returns CDR1 SGHTA and CDR2 FQGNSA. The CDR3 here is CASSSQGQGTDTQYF. The CDR3 nucleotides read TGTGCCAGCAGCTCCCAAGGGCAGGGAACAGATACGCAGTATTTT. The variable domain in full, with the rest retrieved from reference TRBV7-2 and TRBJ2-3, is GAGVSQSPSNKVTEKGKDVELRCDPISGHTALYWYRQSLGQGLEFLIYFQGNSAPDKSGLPSDRFSAERTGGSVSTLTIQRTQQEDSAVYLCASSSQGQGTDTQYFGPGTRLTVL.

The chain is built from TRBV5-4 and TRBJ1-2; 7 nucleotides line up with TRBD1. V trimming: 0 bases; J trimming: 4 bases; junction bases outside the gene matches: 0. Germline CDR1 SGHNT, CDR2 YYREEE (reference sequence). The CDR3 has 13 amino acids. In DNA, the CDR3 is TGTGCCAGCAGCTTGGCAGGGGGCTATGGCTACACCTTC. This translates into CASSLAGGYGYTF.

The rearrangement links TRBV9 to TRBJ2-1; D is unresolved. The V end lost 0 bases, the J end lost 8 bases, and 12 bases lay between the germline ends. Germline lookup yields CDR1 SGDLS and CDR2 YYNGEE. CDR3 length equals 14 residues. The CDR3 region has the DNA TGTGCCAGCAGCGTAGTGACCGAGAGCGATGAGCAGTTCTTC. Translating it yields CASSVVTESDEQFF.

V usage is TRBV18 and J usage is TRBJ1-6; 8 bases are a match to TRBD1. The germline gives CDR1 KGHSH, CDR2 LQKENI. Trimming cost V 3 bases and J 10 bases; bases outside gene matches: 5. The CDR3 runs 14 residues. The CDR3 here is CASSPTGVESPLHF. The CDR3 nucleotides read TGTGCCAGCTCACCGACAGGGGTGGAGTCACCCCTCCACTTT.

Concerning this clone: The sample holds other DNA sequences that translate to the same CDR3. The chain is built from TRBV18 and TRBJ2-7; 7 bases are a match to TRBD1. With V trimmed by 3 bases and J by 0 bases, 2 bases remained unmatched. The CDR3 consists of 14 residues. The germline gives CDR1 KGHSH, CDR2 LQKENI. CDR3 in DNA: TGTGCCAGCTCACCGGGACAGAGCTCCTACGAGCAGTACTTC. As protein: CASSPGQSSYEQYF.

This chain connects TRBV30 to TRBJ1-2; tentative D call: TRBD1 (6 bases). Germline CDR1 is GTSNPN and CDR2 is SVGIG (reference sequence). V lost 3 bases and J 4 bases, leaving 12 bases between the germline ends. The length of the CDR3 is 13 residues. The CDR3 is CAWSGQIGYGYTF. CDR3 bases: TGTGCCTGGAGCGGACAGATAGGCTATGGCTACACCTTC.

This chain uses TRBV28 with TRBJ1-2, with 8 bases lining up with TRBD1. Germline values: CDR1 MDHEN, CDR2 SYDVKM. V lost 4 bases and J lost 7; bases outside the gene matches: 11. The CDR3 is 15 residues long. The CDR3 DNA sequence: TGTGCCAGCAGTTCCTGGACAGGGCGGGGGTTTGGCTACACCTTC. It encodes CASSSWTGRGFGYTF.

The V gene is TRBV27, the J gene TRBJ2-2; 9 positions match TRBD2. Looked up from germline, CDR1 is MNHEY and CDR2 is SMNVEV (reference sequence). CDR3 length equals 18 residues. Trimming took 2 bases from V and 2 from J; bases not matched to a gene: 9. This chain's CDR3 is CASSLGAGGPLNTGELFF. Here the CDR3 DNA reads TGTGCCAGCAGTTTAGGGGCGGGAGGGCCTCTAAACACCGGGGAGCTGTTTTTT.

In DNA, the CDR3 is TGTGCCAGCAGAAAGGACAGGGGGCTTTACGAGCAGTACTTC. Its translation is CASRKDRGLYEQYF. The chain combines TRBV6-5 with TRBJ2-7; 11 bases agree with TRBD1. The CDR3 runs to 14 residues. V dropped 6 bases and J dropped 4; count of bases not matched to a gene: 5. The germline V gene encodes CDR1 MNHEY and CDR2 SVGAGI.

This clone was counted a single time. Other DNA sequences in this sample translate to the same CDR3. The chain uses TRBV7-9 and TRBJ1-1, with D possibly being TRBD1 (6 bases). V lost 2 bases to trimming and J lost 6 bases, with 7 bases between them. The length of the CDR3 is 12 residues. Germline CDR1 is SEHNR and CDR2 is FQNEAQ (reference sequence). Written as DNA, the CDR3 is TGTGCCAGCAGCTTAAGGGGGGCTGAAGCTTTCTTT. As protein: CASSLRGAEAFF.

A single count supports this clone. This rearrangement joins TRBV5-4 to TRBJ2-5; D ambiguous. Trimming took off 2 bases at V and 2 bases at J, with 13 bases between the two ends. The CDR3 spans 15 residues. Germline V gene lookup returns CDR1 SGHNT and CDR2 YYREEE (reference sequence). The chain's CDR3 is CASSFQTDGQETQYF. The CDR3 DNA is TGTGCCAGCAGCTTTCAAACGGACGGTCAAGAGACCCAGTACTTC.

V gene TRBV14 combines with J gene TRBJ2-1; 13 positions match TRBD2. Per germline, CDR1 SGHDN and CDR2 FVKESK. This CDR3 has 20 amino acids. The V and J ends lost 2 bases and 3 bases, in that order; junction bases with no gene match: 13. CDR3 region: CASSQIPGLAGQVNYNEQFF. The CDR3 nucleotides read TGTGCCAGCAGCCAAATACCGGGACTAGCGGGGCAAGTTAACTACAATGAGCAGTTCTTC.

The J gene is TRBJ2-3, the V gene TRBV29-1; the D call may be TRBD1 or TRBD2 (5 bases each). CDR1 and CDR2 from the germline V gene are SQVTM and ANQGSEA. V was trimmed by 7 bases and J by 3 bases, leaving 17 bases between them. The CDR3 runs 14 residues. CDR3 residues: CSARRGVGTDTQYF. In DNA form, the CDR3 reads TGCAGCGCTCGAAGGGGAGTGGGGACAGATACGCAGTATTTT.

The rearrangement uses TRBV19 and TRBJ1-5; D unclear. In germline, CDR1 is LNHDA, CDR2 SQIVND (reference sequence). Trimming cost V 2 bases and J 6 bases, with 8 bases left between them. CDR3 length: 13 amino acids. This CDR3 reads CASSITDGQPQHF. CDR3 nucleotides: TGTGCCAGTAGTATAACGGATGGTCAGCCCCAGCATTTT. Together with reference TRBV19 and TRBJ1-5, the CDR3 gives the full variable domain: DGGITQSPKYLFRKEGQNVTLSCEQNLNHDAMYWYRQDPGQGLRLIYYSQIVNDFQKGDIAEGYSVSREKKESFPLTVTSAQKNPTAFYLCASSITDGQPQHFGDGTRLSIL.

J is TRBJ1-1 and V is TRBV6-1; D is perhaps TRBD1 (5 bases). The CDR3 is 13 residues long. The germline V gene encodes CDR1 MNHNS and CDR2 SASEGT. Trimming removed 2 bases at V and 4 bases at J, with 8 bases between. The CDR3 sequence is CASSEQGRTEAFF. The DNA for the CDR3 is TGTGCCAGCAGTGAACAGGGTCGCACTGAAGCTTTCTTT.

The chain uses TRBV28 and TRBJ2-4; D is unclear. This CDR3 has 13 residues. V lost 7 bases and J 7 bases, leaving 14 bases between the germline ends. Per the germline V gene, CDR1 is MDHEN and CDR2 is SYDVKM. CDR3 sequence reads: CASTKTVTNIQYF. The CDR3 bases are TGTGCCAGCACCAAGACTGTAACCAACATTCAGTACTTC.

This clone appeared a single time. The rearrangement joins TRBV5-6 to TRBJ2-6; D is possibly TRBD1 (6 bases). This CDR3 has 15 amino acids. Trimming took off 6 bases at V and 0 bases at J, with 10 bases between the two ends. CDR1 and CDR2 (germline): SGHDT, YYEEEE. The CDR3: CASIQGSSGANVLTF. CDR3 in DNA: TGTGCCAGCATCCAGGGGAGCTCTGGGGCCAACGTCCTGACTTTC.

The chain has TRBV15 and TRBJ1-2; D gene uncertain. In germline, CDR1 is LNHNV, CDR2 YYDKDF (reference sequence). Trimming took 0 bases from V and 1 from J, leaving 12 bases between them. The CDR3 length is 16 residues. The CDR3 here is CATSRDFDPVNYGYTF. CDR3 DNA sequence: TGTGCCACCAGCAGAGACTTCGACCCAGTTAACTATGGCTACACCTTC. The full variable domain, completed using reference TRBV15 and TRBJ1-2, is DAMVIQNPRYQVTQFGKPVTLSCSQTLNHNVMYWYQQKSSQAPKLLFHYYDKDFNNEADTPDNFQSRRPNTSFCFLDIRSPGLGDTAMYLCATSRDFDPVNYGYTFGSGTRLTVV.